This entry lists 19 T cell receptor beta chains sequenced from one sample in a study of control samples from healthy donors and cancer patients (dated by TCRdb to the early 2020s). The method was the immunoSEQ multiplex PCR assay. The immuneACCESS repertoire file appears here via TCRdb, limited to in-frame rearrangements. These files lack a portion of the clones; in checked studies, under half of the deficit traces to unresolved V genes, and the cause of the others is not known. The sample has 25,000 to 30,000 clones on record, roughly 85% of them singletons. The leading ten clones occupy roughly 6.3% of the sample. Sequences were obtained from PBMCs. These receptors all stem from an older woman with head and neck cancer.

The DNA of the CDR3 is TGTGCCAGCAGCCTAGGACTCCCTTCGATTAGTGAGCAGTTCTTC. Its protein product is CASSLGLPSISEQFF. V and J are TRBV14 and TRBJ2-1; possible D gene TRBD2, 5 bases. There are 15 residues in the CDR3. V lost 4 bases and J lost 9, with 19 bases in between. The germline CDR1 and CDR2 sequences are SGHDN and FVKESK.

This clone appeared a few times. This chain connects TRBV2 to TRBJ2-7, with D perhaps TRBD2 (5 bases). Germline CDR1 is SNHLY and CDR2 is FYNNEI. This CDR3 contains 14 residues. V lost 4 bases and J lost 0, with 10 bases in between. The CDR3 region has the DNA TGTGCCAGCAGTGGAGGGAGCCTCTCCTACGAGCAGTACTTC. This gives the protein CASSGGSLSYEQYF.

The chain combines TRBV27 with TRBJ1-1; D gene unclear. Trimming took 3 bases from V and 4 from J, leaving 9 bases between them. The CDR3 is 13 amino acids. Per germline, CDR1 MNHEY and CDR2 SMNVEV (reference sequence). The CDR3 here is CASSFEGSTEAFF. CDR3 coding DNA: TGTGCCAGCAGTTTCGAGGGAAGCACTGAAGCTTTCTTT.

The CDR3 sequence is CAISESPGGNQPQHF. The CDR3 bases are TGTGCCATCAGTGAGTCGCCAGGGGGCAATCAGCCCCAGCATTTT. J is TRBJ1-5 and V is TRBV10-3, with D maybe TRBD1 (6 bases). Trimming stripped 0 bases from V and 2 bases from J, with 8 bases between. Germline V gives CDR1 ENHRY, CDR2 SYGVKD. This CDR3 contains 15 residues.

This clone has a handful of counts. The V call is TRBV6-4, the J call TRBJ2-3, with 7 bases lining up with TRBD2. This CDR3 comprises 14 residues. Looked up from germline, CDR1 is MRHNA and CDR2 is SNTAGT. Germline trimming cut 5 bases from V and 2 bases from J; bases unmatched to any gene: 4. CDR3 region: CASSSSGLTDTQYF. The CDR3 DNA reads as TGTGCCAGCAGTTCTAGCGGCCTCACAGATACGCAGTATTTT.

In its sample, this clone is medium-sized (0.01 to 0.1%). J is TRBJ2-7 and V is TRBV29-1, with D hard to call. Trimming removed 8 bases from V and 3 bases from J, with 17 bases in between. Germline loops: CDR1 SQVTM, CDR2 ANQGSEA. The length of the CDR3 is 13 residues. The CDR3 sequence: CSPRSTSHYEQYF. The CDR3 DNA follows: TGCAGCCCCCGTTCGACGAGCCACTACGAGCAGTACTTC.

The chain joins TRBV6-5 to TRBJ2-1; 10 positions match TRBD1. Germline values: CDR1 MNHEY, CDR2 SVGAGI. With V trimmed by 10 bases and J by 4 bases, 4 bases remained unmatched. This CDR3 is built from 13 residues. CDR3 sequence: CATTGQGYNEQFF. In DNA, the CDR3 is TGTGCCACCACGGGACAGGGGTACAATGAGCAGTTCTTC.

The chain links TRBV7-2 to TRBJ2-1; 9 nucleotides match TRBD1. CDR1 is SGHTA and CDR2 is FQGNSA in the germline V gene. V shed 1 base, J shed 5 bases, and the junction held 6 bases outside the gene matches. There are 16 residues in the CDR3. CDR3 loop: CASSLVGQGINNEQFF. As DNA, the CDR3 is TGTGCCAGCAGCTTAGTCGGACAGGGGATCAACAATGAGCAGTTCTTC.

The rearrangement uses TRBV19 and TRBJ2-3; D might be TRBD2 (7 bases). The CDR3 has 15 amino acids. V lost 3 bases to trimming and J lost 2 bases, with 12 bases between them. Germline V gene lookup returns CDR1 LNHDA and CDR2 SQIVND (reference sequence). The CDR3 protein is CASSIGRGFTDTQYF. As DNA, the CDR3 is TGTGCCAGTAGTATTGGGAGGGGGTTCACAGATACGCAGTATTTT.

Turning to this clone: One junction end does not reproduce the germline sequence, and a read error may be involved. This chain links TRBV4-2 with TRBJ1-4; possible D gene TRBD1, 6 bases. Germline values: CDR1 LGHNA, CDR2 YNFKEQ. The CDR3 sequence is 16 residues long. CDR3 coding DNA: TGTGCCAGCAGCAAAGAGGCGGGGACACCTAATGAAAAACTGTTTTTT. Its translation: CASSKEAGTPNEKLFF.

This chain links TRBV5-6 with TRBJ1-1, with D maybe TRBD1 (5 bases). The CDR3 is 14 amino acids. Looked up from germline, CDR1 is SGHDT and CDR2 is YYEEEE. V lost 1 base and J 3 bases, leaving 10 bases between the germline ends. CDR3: CASSLPGRYTEAFF. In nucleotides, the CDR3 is TGTGCCAGCAGCTTGCCAGGGAGGTACACTGAAGCTTTCTTT.

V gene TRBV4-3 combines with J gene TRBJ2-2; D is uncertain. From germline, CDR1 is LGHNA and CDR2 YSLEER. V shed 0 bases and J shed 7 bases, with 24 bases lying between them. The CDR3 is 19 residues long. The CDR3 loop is CASSQDPVRAASIGGELFF. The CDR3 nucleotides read TGCGCCAGCAGCCAAGATCCCGTCCGGGCAGCTTCTATAGGCGGGGAGCTGTTTTTT.

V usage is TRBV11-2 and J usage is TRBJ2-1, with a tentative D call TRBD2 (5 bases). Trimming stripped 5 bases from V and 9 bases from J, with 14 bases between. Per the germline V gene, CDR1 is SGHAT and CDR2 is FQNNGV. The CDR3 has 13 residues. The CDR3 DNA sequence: TGTGCCAGCAGCCAAACTAGATTGAGTGAGCAGTTCTTC. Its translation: CASSQTRLSEQFF.

The CDR3 sequence is CATSRAPTADGYTF. The CDR3, as DNA: TGTGCCACCAGCAGAGCCCCGACAGCCGATGGCTACACCTTC. The chain employs TRBV15 and TRBJ1-2; a possible D gene is TRBD1 (5 bases). Germline lookup yields CDR1 LNHNV and CDR2 YYDKDF (reference sequence). V lost 1 base and J lost 6, with 12 bases in between. The length of the CDR3 is 14 residues.

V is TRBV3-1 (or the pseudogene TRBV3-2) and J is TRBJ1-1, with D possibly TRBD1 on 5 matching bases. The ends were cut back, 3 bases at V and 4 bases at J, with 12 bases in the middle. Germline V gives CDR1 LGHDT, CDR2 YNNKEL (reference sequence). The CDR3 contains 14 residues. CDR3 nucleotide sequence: TGTGCCAGCAGCCAGGACGCGGGGGGCACTGAAGCTTTCTTT. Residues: CASSQDAGGTEAFF.

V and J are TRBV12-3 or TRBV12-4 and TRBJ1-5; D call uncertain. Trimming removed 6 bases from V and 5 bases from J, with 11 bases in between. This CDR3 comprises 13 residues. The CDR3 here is CASSVDRHQPQHF. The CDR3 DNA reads TGTGCCAGCAGCGTCGACCGACATCAGCCCCAGCATTTT.

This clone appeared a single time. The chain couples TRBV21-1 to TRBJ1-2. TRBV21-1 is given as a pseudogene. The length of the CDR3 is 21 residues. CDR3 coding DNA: TGTGCCAGCAGCAAATTCTCTTTCGAAACCCATTCGTCAGCCTTTAACTATGGCTACACCTTC. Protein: CASSKFSFETHSSAFNYGYTF.

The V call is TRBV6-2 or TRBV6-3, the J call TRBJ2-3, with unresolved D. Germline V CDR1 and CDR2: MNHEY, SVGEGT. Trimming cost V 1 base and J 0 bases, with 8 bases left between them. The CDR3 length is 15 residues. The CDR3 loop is CASSYLLRSTDTQYF. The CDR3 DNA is TGTGCCAGCAGTTACTTGCTACGAAGCACAGATACGCAGTATTTT.

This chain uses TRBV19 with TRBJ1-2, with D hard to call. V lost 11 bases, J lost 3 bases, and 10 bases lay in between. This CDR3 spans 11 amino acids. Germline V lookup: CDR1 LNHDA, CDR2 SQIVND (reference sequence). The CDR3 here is CAASTHYGYTF. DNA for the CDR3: TGTGCCGCCAGTACACACTATGGCTACACCTTC. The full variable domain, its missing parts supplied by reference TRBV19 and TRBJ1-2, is DGGITQSPKYLFRKEGQNVTLSCEQNLNHDAMYWYRQDPGQGLRLIYYSQIVNDFQKGDIAEGYSVSREKKESFPLTVTSAQKNPTAFYLCAASTHYGYTFGSGTRLTVV.